These 32 T cell receptor beta chains came from one sample sequenced in a study of blood T cell repertoires in COVID-19. TCRdb's copy holds only in-frame clones and misses some; the assay was immunoSEQ multiplex PCR. The sample has 300,000 to 450,000 clones, 80% to 90% seen once. The source material was peripheral blood. The receptor source for this set is a woman aged 30 to 39 with COVID-19, enrolled during active disease.

The genes are TRBV28 and TRBJ2-2, with a weak D call TRBD1 (5 bases). The CDR3 is 18 amino acids. Germline V gene lookup returns CDR1 MDHEN and CDR2 SYDVKM. Deletions cut 3 bases from V and 3 bases from J, with 20 bases between. CDR3 nucleotide sequence: TGTGCCAGCAGTTTTCCCCCAGGGAAAGGGGTAGACACCGGGGAGCTGTTTTTT. Translated: CASSFPPGKGVDTGELFF.

The chain has TRBV10-3 and TRBJ2-5; a possible D gene is TRBD1 (6 bases). The CDR3 spans 13 residues. Between the trimmed V and J ends, which lost 6 bases and 1 base, there was a span of 9 bases. Germline-derived CDR1 and CDR2 are ENHRY and SYGVKD. The DNA for the CDR3 is TGTGCCATCAGCCAGGGGTCCCAAGAGACCCAGTACTTC. It specifies CAISQGSQETQYF.

This sequence joins TRBV21-1 and TRBJ1-2; TRBD1 is the table's D call, not checked against the DNA. TRBV21-1 is annotated as a pseudogene. The CDR3 runs to 13 residues. This chain's CDR3 is CASSNRGTYGYTF. DNA for the CDR3: TGTGCCAGCAGCAACAGGGGCACCTATGGCTACACCTTC.

CDR3 sequence: CASSDRNTEAFF. The CDR3 DNA follows: TGTGCCAGCAGTGACAGGAACACTGAAGCTTTCTTT. This chain joins TRBV6-1 and TRBJ1-1, with no clear D. V dropped 3 bases and J dropped 1 base, with 3 bases sitting between them. CDR3 length: 12 residues. CDR1 and CDR2 from the germline V gene are MNHNS and SASEGT.

The chain recombines TRBV5-1 with TRBJ1-2; 7 positions match TRBD1. This CDR3 is 14 amino acids long. V gave up 4 bases and J gave up 5 bases; unmatched junction bases: 8. CDR1 and CDR2 from the germline V gene are SGHRS and YFSETQ. The CDR3 nucleotides are TGCGCCAGCAGCAGCGACAGGGTGGGGTATGGCTACACCTTC. Its protein product is CASSSDRVGYGYTF.

The chain links TRBV6-5 to TRBJ2-3, with unresolved D. The V and J ends lost 0 bases and 5 bases respectively, with 6 bases between them. The CDR3 consists of 13 residues. Germline V gives CDR1 MNHEY, CDR2 SVGAGI. CDR3 loop: CASSYSTRDTQYF. The CDR3 DNA reads TGTGCCAGCAGTTACTCGACTCGAGATACGCAGTATTTT.

The rearrangement links TRBV6-5 to TRBJ1-3; D unclear. The V gene's germline CDR1 is MNHEY and CDR2 SVGAGI. V was clipped by 4 bases and J by 4 bases, with 11 bases between them. The CDR3 totals 14 residues. This CDR3 is CASSWSGMGNTIYF. The CDR3 DNA follows: TGTGCCAGCAGTTGGTCCGGGATGGGAAACACCATATATTTT.

The chain uses TRBV29-1 and TRBJ2-1; D gene uncertain. Between the trimmed V and J ends, which lost 3 bases and 0 bases, there was a span of 9 bases. Germline V gene lookup returns CDR1 SQVTM and CDR2 ANQGSEA. This CDR3 has 14 amino acids. The CDR3 region is CSVDALSSYNEQFF. The CDR3 coding sequence is TGCAGCGTTGATGCCCTAAGCTCCTACAATGAGCAGTTCTTC.

This clone showed up just once. The gene calls are TRBV6-5 and TRBJ2-7, with D hard to call. Germline CDR1 and CDR2: MNHEY and SVGAGI. The V end was cut by 0 bases, the J end by 2 bases, with 11 bases between. The CDR3 has 15 residues. The chain's CDR3 is CASSYSGFRTYEQYF. The CDR3 nucleotides read TGTGCCAGCAGTTACTCCGGGTTTCGAACCTACGAGCAGTACTTC.

The chain joins TRBV3-1 (or the pseudogene TRBV3-2) to TRBJ1-4; 9 bases agree with TRBD1. J gave up 7 bases and V 2 bases, and 17 bases lay outside the gene matches. CDR3 size: 19 residues. The germline gives CDR1 LGHDT, CDR2 YNNKEL (reference sequence). CDR3 residues: CASSQPRGTTGGVSEKLFF. CDR3 bases: TGTGCCAGCAGCCAACCCCGGGGTACCACAGGGGGCGTCAGTGAAAAACTGTTTTTT.

The chain combines TRBV11-3 with TRBJ2-7, with 14 bases matching TRBD2. Germline CDR1 is SGHNT and CDR2 is YENEEA. The CDR3 sequence is 15 residues long. V was clipped by 5 bases and J by 2 bases; unmatched bases: 2. CDR3 loop: CASSQGLAGAYEQYV. DNA of the CDR3: TGTGCCAGCAGCCAGGGACTAGCGGGAGCCTACGAGCAGTACGTC.

The chain couples TRBV18 to TRBJ1-3; D gene unclear. Germline-derived CDR1 and CDR2 are KGHSH and LQKENI. This CDR3 contains 15 residues. Trimming took off 0 bases at V and 1 base at J, with 7 bases between the two ends. The CDR3 loop reads CASSPPTESGNTIYF. In DNA form, the CDR3 reads TGTGCCAGCTCACCACCGACTGAATCTGGAAACACCATATATTTT.

A single count supports this clone. The chain couples TRBV2 to TRBJ2-3; D might be TRBD2 (5 bases). Germline lookup yields CDR1 SNHLY and CDR2 FYNNEI. Trimming pared 4 bases from V and 4 bases from J, leaving 18 bases between. The CDR3 extends over 16 amino acids. In DNA form, the CDR3 reads TGTGCCAGCAGTGCCTCTCCCGCTAGCTCCGCAGATACGCAGTATTTT. It codes for CASSASPASSADTQYF.

The sample holds one count of this clone. The chain couples TRBV28 to TRBJ2-7; the D gene is possibly TRBD2 (6 bases). Germline values: CDR1 MDHEN, CDR2 SYDVKM. V was shortened by 5 bases and J by 2 bases, with 16 bases between the two germline ends. The CDR3 runs to 15 residues. In DNA form, the CDR3 reads TGTGCCAGCAGTCAGGGAGGCAGGGTCCCCTACGAGCAGTACTTC. Encoded protein: CASSQGGRVPYEQYF.

The V and J genes are TRBV4-2 and TRBJ2-1, with 9 bases lining up with TRBD2. CDR1 is LGHNA and CDR2 is YNFKEQ in the germline V gene. V was pared by 0 bases and J by 2 bases, with 8 bases of the junction left unmatched. The CDR3 has 18 amino acids. CDR3 sequence (DNA): TGTGCCAGCAGCCAAGATTCCCTAGCGGGATTCCCCTACAATGAGCAGTTCTTC. It specifies CASSQDSLAGFPYNEQFF.

This chain joins TRBV6-5 and TRBJ2-3, with 8 nucleotides matching TRBD2. The J segment lost 7 bases and the V segment lost 4 bases, leaving 1 base of the junction unmatched. This CDR3 has 12 residues. Germline V gene lookup returns CDR1 MNHEY and CDR2 SVGAGI. The CDR3 DNA reads TGTGCCAGCAGTTCGGGGGGGAATACGCAGTATTTT. Its protein is CASSSGGNTQYF.

CDR3 in DNA: TGTGCCAGCAGACCCGGGACAGGGGGGCTAACTGAAGCTTTCTTT. The encoded protein is CASRPGTGGLTEAFF. This chain links TRBV7-6 with TRBJ1-1; 11 bases line up with TRBD1. Trimming cost V 6 bases and J 5 bases; bases outside gene matches: 8. The CDR3 consists of 15 residues. Germline V gene data show CDR1 as SGHVS and CDR2 as FNYEAQ.

The V call is TRBV11-2, the J call TRBJ2-1, with TRBD2 matching 8 bases. Germline V gene data show CDR1 as SGHAT and CDR2 as FQNNGV. The CDR3 is made up of 15 amino acids. Losses at the gene ends were 3 bases for V and 0 bases for J; bases not matched to a gene: 1. The CDR3 region is CASSFRGGSYNEQFF. The CDR3 DNA follows: TGTGCCAGCAGCTTCCGGGGGGGCTCCTACAATGAGCAGTTCTTC.

The rearrangement uses TRBV6-5 and TRBJ2-5, with 7 nucleotides matching TRBD2. The trim removed 7 bases at V and 5 bases at J, leaving 13 bases unmatched. The germline V gene has CDR1 MNHEY and CDR2 SVGAGI. The CDR3 is 15 amino acids. The CDR3: CASTLGAGIGETQYF. For the CDR3, the DNA is TGTGCCAGCACTCTAGGAGCGGGGATAGGGGAGACCCAGTACTTC.

This sequence joins TRBV4-3 and TRBJ2-2; a weak D match, TRBD1 (6 bases). The ends were cut back, 1 base at V and 3 bases at J, with 9 bases in the middle. The CDR3 extends over 15 amino acids. Germline CDR1 is LGHNA and CDR2 is YSLEER. As DNA, the CDR3 is TGCGCCAGCAGCCAAGGCAGGGGCTACACCGGGGAGCTGTTTTTT. Its protein is CASSQGRGYTGELFF.

V gene TRBV5-1 combines with J gene TRBJ1-1; no definite D call. The CDR3 sequence is 13 residues long. Germline lookup yields CDR1 SGHRS and CDR2 YFSETQ. Trimming took off 0 bases at V and 4 bases at J, with 7 bases between the two ends. The CDR3 here is CASSLVFRTEAFF. In DNA, the CDR3 is TGCGCCAGCAGCTTGGTGTTTCGCACTGAAGCTTTCTTT.

V is TRBV5-5 and J is TRBJ1-6; D may be TRBD1 (6 bases). The ends were cut back, 0 bases at V and 6 bases at J, with 10 bases in the middle. CDR1 and CDR2 from the germline V gene are SGHKS and YYEKEE (reference sequence). The CDR3 is 15 residues long. The CDR3 sequence: CASSLEGESNSPLHF. The CDR3 DNA follows: TGTGCCAGCAGCTTGGAGGGGGAGAGTAATTCACCCCTCCACTTT.

Remarks on this clone: Other DNA sequences in the sample encode the same CDR3. The chain couples TRBV20-1 to TRBJ2-5; D not certain. Germline CDR1 and CDR2: DFQATT and SNEGSKA (reference sequence). The CDR3 sequence is 11 residues long. The V end lost 2 bases, the J end lost 5 bases, and 6 bases lay between the germline ends. The CDR3 nucleotides read TGCAGTGCTAGATCCGAGGAGACCCAGTACTTC. It yields the protein CSARSEETQYF.

This chain connects TRBV28 to TRBJ2-7, with 7 positions matching TRBD1. This CDR3 region has 14 residues. V lost 7 bases, J lost 1 base, and 7 bases stayed unmatched. The germline CDR1 and CDR2 sequences are MDHEN and SYDVKM. This CDR3 reads CASTPGQASYEQYV. CDR3 in DNA: TGTGCCAGCACCCCCGGACAGGCATCCTACGAGCAGTACGTC.

About this clone itself: Different DNA sequences within this sample yield the same CDR3. The chain is built from TRBV6-2 or TRBV6-3 and TRBJ2-3, with TRBD1 identical over 9 bases. This CDR3 contains 14 residues. Germline-derived CDR1 and CDR2 are MNHEY and SVGEGT. V lost 6 bases to trimming and J lost 1 base; unmatched junction nucleotides: 2. CDR3 coding DNA: TGTGCCAGCAGCCGACAGGGGGGCACAGATACGCAGTATTTT. This encodes CASSRQGGTDTQYF.

The chain is built from TRBV11-2 and TRBJ2-5, with a tentative D call TRBD1 (6 bases). Germline values: CDR1 SGHAT, CDR2 FQNNGV. V lost 1 base to trimming and J lost 0 bases, with 18 bases between them. This CDR3 is built from 18 residues. The CDR3 sequence: CASSLVALGARDQETQYF. For the CDR3, the DNA is TGTGCCAGCAGCTTAGTGGCGTTGGGGGCGAGGGACCAAGAGACCCAGTACTTC.

V gene TRBV18 combines with J gene TRBJ2-3; D is possibly TRBD2 (6 bases). Germline values: CDR1 KGHSH, CDR2 LQKENI. The CDR3 consists of 15 residues. V gave up 6 bases and J gave up 8 bases, with 21 bases separating them. CDR3 loop: CASSPTGRSQGTQYF. CDR3 DNA: TGTGCCAGCTCCCCCACGGGGAGGAGTCAGGGTACGCAGTATTTT.

The chain has TRBV29-1 and TRBJ1-1, with D possibly TRBD1 on 5 matching bases. This CDR3 has 17 residues. Trimming removed 6 bases at V and 4 bases at J, with 27 bases between. Germline-derived CDR1 and CDR2 are SQVTM and ANQGSEA. DNA of the CDR3: TGCAGCGTCGAAAACCTTGGGGGAGGAGGAAGGGGCACTGAAGCTTTCTTT. Its translation is CSVENLGGGGRGTEAFF.

The chain uses TRBV10-1 and TRBJ2-7, with 9 bases aligning to TRBD1. With 8 bases clipped from V and 3 bases from J, the junction kept 5 bases outside the gene matches. The CDR3 contains 13 residues. CDR1 is WNHNN, CDR2 SYGVQD, per germline (reference sequence). CDR3 sequence reads: CASGPGQGYEQYF. The CDR3 DNA reads as TGCGCCAGCGGCCCGGGACAGGGCTACGAGCAGTACTTC.

The V gene is TRBV6-5, the J gene TRBJ2-5; D unresolved. This CDR3 is 14 amino acids long. Between the trimmed V and J ends, which lost 3 bases and 3 bases, there was a span of 11 bases. Germline V gene data show CDR1 as MNHEY and CDR2 as SVGAGI. CDR3 sequence reads: CASSYTPPEETQYF. The CDR3 nucleotides are TGTGCCAGCAGTTATACACCGCCCGAAGAGACCCAGTACTTC.

The rearrangement joins TRBV20-1 to TRBJ2-7, with D unclear. Germline V gene lookup returns CDR1 DFQATT and CDR2 SNEGSKA (reference sequence). V was trimmed by 6 bases and J by 4 bases, leaving 10 bases between them. This CDR3 is 11 amino acids long. CDR3 in amino acids: CSATQDYEQYF. CDR3 nucleotide sequence: TGCAGTGCGACGCAGGATTACGAGCAGTACTTC.

This clone has just one count. The rearrangement links TRBV15 to TRBJ1-4, with 9 bases fitting TRBD1. The CDR3 totals 17 residues. Trimming cost V 1 base and J 6 bases; bases outside gene matches: 9. CDR1 is LNHNV, CDR2 YYDKDF, per germline (reference sequence). The CDR3 DNA reads as TGTGCCACCAGCAGAGGTGTCCGGGACAGGGCGGATGAAAAACTGTTTTTT. Encoded protein: CATSRGVRDRADEKLFF.